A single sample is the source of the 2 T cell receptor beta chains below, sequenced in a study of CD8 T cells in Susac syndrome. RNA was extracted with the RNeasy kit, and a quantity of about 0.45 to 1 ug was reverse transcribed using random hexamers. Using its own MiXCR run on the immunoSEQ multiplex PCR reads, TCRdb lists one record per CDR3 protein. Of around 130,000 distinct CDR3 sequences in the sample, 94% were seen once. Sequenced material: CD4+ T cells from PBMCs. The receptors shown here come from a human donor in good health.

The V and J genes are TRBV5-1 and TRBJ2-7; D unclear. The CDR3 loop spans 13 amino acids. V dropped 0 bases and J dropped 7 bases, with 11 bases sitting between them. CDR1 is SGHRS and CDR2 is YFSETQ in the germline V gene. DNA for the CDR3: TGCGCCAGCAGCTTGGGAGAGAGCAGAGAGCAGTACTTC. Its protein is CASSLGESREQYF.

The CDR3 spells CAWQGSGDNEQFF. DNA of the CDR3: TGTGCCTGGCAGGGTAGTGGGGACAATGAGCAGTTCTTC. The chain employs TRBV30 and TRBJ2-1; possibly TRBD1 for D (5 bases). This CDR3 comprises 13 residues. Germline values: CDR1 GTSNPN, CDR2 SVGIG (reference sequence). The germline V and J ends were trimmed by 5 bases and 5 bases, with 13 bases remaining between them.